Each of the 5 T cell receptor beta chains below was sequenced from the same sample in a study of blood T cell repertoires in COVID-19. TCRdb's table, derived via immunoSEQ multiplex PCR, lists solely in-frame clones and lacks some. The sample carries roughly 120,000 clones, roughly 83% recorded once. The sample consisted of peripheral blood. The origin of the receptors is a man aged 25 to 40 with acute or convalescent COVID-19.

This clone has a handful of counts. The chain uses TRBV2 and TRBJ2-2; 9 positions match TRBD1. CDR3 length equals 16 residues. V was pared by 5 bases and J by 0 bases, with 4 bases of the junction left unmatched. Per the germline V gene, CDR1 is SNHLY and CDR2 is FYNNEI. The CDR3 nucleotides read TGTGCCAGCAGTCCCCGGGACAGGGCGAACACCGGGGAGCTGTTTTTT. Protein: CASSPRDRANTGELFF.

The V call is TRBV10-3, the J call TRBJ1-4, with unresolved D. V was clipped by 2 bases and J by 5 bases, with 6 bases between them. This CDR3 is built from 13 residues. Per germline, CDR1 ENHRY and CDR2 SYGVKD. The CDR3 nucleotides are TGTGCCATCAGTGAGCGGGTAAATGAAAAACTGTTTTTT. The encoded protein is CAISERVNEKLFF.

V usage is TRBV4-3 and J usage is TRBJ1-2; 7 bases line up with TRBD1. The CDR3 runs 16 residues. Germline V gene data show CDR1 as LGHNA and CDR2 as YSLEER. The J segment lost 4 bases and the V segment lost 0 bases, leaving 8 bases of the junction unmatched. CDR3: CASSQDRGQIIYGYTF. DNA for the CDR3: TGCGCCAGCAGCCAAGATAGGGGACAGATCATCTATGGCTACACCTTC.

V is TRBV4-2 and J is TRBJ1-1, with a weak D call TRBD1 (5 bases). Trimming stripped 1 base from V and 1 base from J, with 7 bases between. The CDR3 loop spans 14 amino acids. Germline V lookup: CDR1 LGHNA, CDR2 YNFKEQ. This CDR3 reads CASSQARENTEAFF. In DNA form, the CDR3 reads TGTGCCAGCAGCCAAGCCAGGGAGAACACTGAAGCTTTCTTT.

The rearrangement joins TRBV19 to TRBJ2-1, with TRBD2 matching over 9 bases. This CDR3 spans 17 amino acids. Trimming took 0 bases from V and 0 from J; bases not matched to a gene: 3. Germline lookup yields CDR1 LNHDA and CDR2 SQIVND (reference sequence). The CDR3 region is CASSIEGAGGSYNEQFF. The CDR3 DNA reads TGTGCCAGTAGTATAGAGGGAGCGGGGGGCTCCTACAATGAGCAGTTCTTC.